Following are 4 T cell receptor beta chains from one sample sequenced in a study of identical twins. TCRdb fed the 5' RACE reads into MiXCR, producing one record per CDR3 protein. The profile shows 500,000 or so distinct CDR3 sequences, around 20% of them singletons. Another study also made use of these data, one on T cells expressing NK-cell markers.

The sequenced sample consisted of CD4+ T cells sorted from blood. The receptors come from a woman aged 18-29 years in good health.

This clonotype was counted a few times. The rearrangement joins TRBV12-3 or TRBV12-4 to TRBJ2-4; 10 bases map to TRBD1. The CDR3 spans 14 residues. After removal of 4 bases from V and 8 bases from J, the junction contained 5 bases not matched to a gene. The CDR3 DNA sequence: TGTGCCAGCAGTTGGGACAGGGGAGTGGACATTCAGTACTTC. Translated, it gives CASSWDRGVDIQYF.

The chain uses TRBV14 and TRBJ1-4, with D uncertain. Germline CDR1 and CDR2: SGHDN and FVKESK. The length of the CDR3 is 14 residues. Trimming removed 1 base at V and 5 bases at J, with 8 bases between. As DNA, the CDR3 is TGTGCCAGCAGCCAAGGACGGCCAAATGAAAAACTGTTTTTT. Translated: CASSQGRPNEKLFF.

The chain uses TRBV20-1 and TRBJ2-5; possibly TRBD1 for D (7 bases). The CDR3 runs 14 residues. Germline CDR1 DFQATT, CDR2 SNEGSKA (reference sequence). The V end was cut by 0 bases, the J end by 5 bases, with 13 bases between. CDR3 sequence: CSARDTRGEETQYF. CDR3 coding DNA: TGCAGTGCTAGAGATACCAGGGGGGAGGAGACCCAGTACTTC.

The chain joins TRBV7-8 to TRBJ2-1; D gene ambiguous. The CDR3 length is 15 residues. Germline loops: CDR1 SGHVS, CDR2 FQNEAQ. V was cut by 5 bases and J by 2 bases, with 13 bases left in between. CDR3 bases: TGTGCCAGCAGCGGTGGGCTCCGAACCTACAATGAGCAGTTCTTC. This sequence encodes CASSGGLRTYNEQFF.